The 27 T cell receptor beta chains listed next were all sequenced from one sample in a study of blood T cell repertoires in COVID-19. Produced via immunoSEQ multiplex PCR; TCRdb's table is partial and in-frame only. The sample records tens of thousands of clones, over 75% being singletons. Material: peripheral blood. All receptors come from a human donor in a cohort sampled during active COVID-19. The donor label of this sample is uncertain.

CDR3 loop: CASSRDVYNSPLHF. As DNA, the CDR3 is TGTGCCAGTTCGCGGGACGTGTATAATTCACCCCTCCACTTT. The chain is built from TRBV19 and TRBJ1-6; tentatively, D is TRBD1 (5 bases). Looked up from germline, CDR1 is LNHDA and CDR2 is SQIVND (reference sequence). The CDR3 runs 14 residues. Between the trimmed V and J ends, which lost 8 bases and 4 bases, there was a span of 12 bases.

This clone was seen more than once but under ten times. This chain joins TRBV19 and TRBJ1-1; 11 bases line up with TRBD1. The CDR3 sequence is 15 residues long. V lost 5 bases and J lost 5; bases outside the gene matches: 7. Germline V lookup: CDR1 LNHDA, CDR2 SQIVND (reference sequence). CDR3 protein: CASSPGTGGLTEAFF. The CDR3 bases are TGTGCCAGTAGTCCAGGGACAGGGGGGTTGACTGAAGCTTTCTTT.

The genes are TRBV18 and TRBJ2-7; D gene ambiguous. There are 13 residues in the CDR3. V was cut by 2 bases and J by 6 bases, with 11 bases left in between. CDR1 is KGHSH, CDR2 LQKENI, per germline. The CDR3 DNA is TGTGCCAGCTCACCAAAGGTAAGAGGCGAGCAGTACTTC. As protein: CASSPKVRGEQYF.

V is TRBV21-1 and J is TRBJ1-6; TRBD1, as called in the table, went unchecked against the DNA. TRBV21-1 is a recognized pseudogene. The CDR3 has 15 amino acids. The CDR3 bases are TGTGCCAGCATCCCGAACGGGCAGGGAAATTCACCCCTCCACTTT. It codes for CASIPNGQGNSPLHF.

Only one count was recorded for this clone. The chain recombines TRBV19 with TRBJ2-5; 9 bases agree with TRBD2. The CDR3 covers 14 residues. The germline V gene encodes CDR1 LNHDA and CDR2 SQIVND (reference sequence). V was pared by 6 bases and J by 5 bases, with 7 bases of the junction left unmatched. Written as DNA, the CDR3 is TGTGCCAGTAGAGGCGGGGGGGCCTCCGAGACCCAGTACTTC. It codes for CASRGGGASETQYF. The full variable domain, its missing parts supplied by reference TRBV19 and TRBJ2-5, is DGGITQSPKYLFRKEGQNVTLSCEQNLNHDAMYWYRQDPGQGLRLIYYSQIVNDFQKGDIAEGYSVSREKKESFPLTVTSAQKNPTAFYLCASRGGGASETQYFGPGTRLLVL.

The genes are TRBV11-2 and TRBJ1-6; 8 bases are a match to TRBD1. In germline, CDR1 is SGHAT, CDR2 FQNNGV. After removal of 5 bases from V and 10 bases from J, the junction contained 7 bases not matched to a gene. The CDR3 has 14 residues. The CDR3, as DNA: TGTGCCAGCAGCATCGGACAGGGAGGCTCACCCCTCCACTTT. Its protein is CASSIGQGGSPLHF.

V is TRBV18 and J is TRBJ1-6; 7 positions agree with TRBD1. Per the germline V gene, CDR1 is KGHSH and CDR2 is LQKENI. J lost 6 bases, V lost 2 bases, and 7 bases had no gene match. The CDR3 extends over 16 amino acids. In DNA form, the CDR3 reads TGTGCCAGCTCACCATACCCTGCAGGGGGTAATTCACCCCTCCACTTT. Encoded protein: CASSPYPAGGNSPLHF.

The table lists this clone with a count of one. This chain joins TRBV5-8 and TRBJ2-7; no reliable D call. The CDR3 runs to 15 residues. Germline CDR1 SGHTS, CDR2 YDEGEE. V lost 6 bases, J lost 4 bases, and 20 bases lay in between. The CDR3 nucleotides read TGTGCCAGCACCCTTCTCCTCGGCTCAGCGTACGAGCAGTACTTC. Amino acid sequence: CASTLLLGSAYEQYF.

The rearrangement uses TRBV9 and TRBJ1-3; tentatively, D is TRBD1 (5 bases). The V end lost 0 bases, the J end lost 4 bases, and 11 bases lay between the germline ends. The CDR3 has 15 amino acids. CDR1 is SGDLS and CDR2 is YYNGEE in the germline V gene. CDR3: CASSVEQGFGNTIYF. The CDR3 nucleotides are TGTGCCAGCAGCGTAGAGCAGGGTTTCGGAAACACCATATATTTT. Full variable domain (outside the CDR3, taken from reference TRBV9 and TRBJ1-3): DSGVTQTPKHLITATGQRVTLRCSPRSGDLSVYWYQQSLDQGLQFLIQYYNGEERAKGNILERFSAQQFPDLHSELNLSSLELGDSALYFCASSVEQGFGNTIYFGEGSWLTVV.

V usage is TRBV5-6 and J usage is TRBJ1-5; perhaps TRBD1 as D (5 bases). The CDR3 has 15 amino acids. The V gene's germline CDR1 is SGHDT and CDR2 YYEEEE. The V end lost 4 bases, the J end lost 3 bases, and 14 bases lay between the germline ends. The CDR3 spells CASSTRAGHNQPQHF. Written as DNA, the CDR3 is TGTGCCAGCAGCACCAGGGCAGGGCACAATCAGCCCCAGCATTTT.

This chain uses TRBV19 with TRBJ1-2; 9 nucleotides agree with TRBD1. The CDR3 runs to 13 residues. J gave up 6 bases and V 5 bases, and 4 bases lay outside the gene matches. Germline V gene data show CDR1 as LNHDA and CDR2 as SQIVND (reference sequence). The CDR3: CASSVRDRDGYTF. The CDR3 nucleotides are TGTGCCAGTAGTGTCCGGGACAGGGATGGCTACACCTTC. The full variable domain, with the rest looked up from reference TRBV19 and TRBJ1-2, is DGGITQSPKYLFRKEGQNVTLSCEQNLNHDAMYWYRQDPGQGLRLIYYSQIVNDFQKGDIAEGYSVSREKKESFPLTVTSAQKNPTAFYLCASSVRDRDGYTFGSGTRLTVV.

The gene calls are TRBV5-1 and TRBJ1-3; D uncertain. V was trimmed by 4 bases and J by 0 bases, leaving 11 bases between them. From germline, CDR1 is SGHRS and CDR2 YFSETQ. This CDR3 has 15 residues. CDR3 sequence: CASSPGSSSGNTIYF. The CDR3 DNA sequence: TGCGCCAGCAGCCCGGGATCGAGCTCTGGAAACACCATATATTTT.

On this clone: Other DNA sequences in this specimen translate into the identical CDR3. The chain employs TRBV6-5 and TRBJ1-1, with D unclear. The germline V gene encodes CDR1 MNHEY and CDR2 SVGAGI. This CDR3 has 11 residues. The V end lost 6 bases, the J end lost 8 bases, and 10 bases lay between the germline ends. The CDR3 DNA reads as TGTGCCAGCAGGGACTTTCCCGAAGCTTTCTTT. As protein: CASRDFPEAFF.

The chain carries TRBV29-1 and TRBJ1-3, with 7 bases matching TRBD1. V lost 7 bases, J lost 0 bases, and 3 bases stayed unmatched. The CDR3 sequence is 13 residues long. CDR1 and CDR2 (germline): SQVTM, ANQGSEA. CDR3 coding DNA: TGCAGCGCCGGACAGGTCTCTGGAAACACCATATATTTT. It is translated as CSAGQVSGNTIYF. The complete variable domain, with remaining parts taken from reference TRBV29-1 and TRBJ1-3, reads SAVISQKPSRDICQRGTSLTIQCQVDSQVTMMFWYRQQPGQSLTLIATANQGSEATYESGFVIDKFPISRPNLTFSTLTVSNMSPEDSSIYLCSAGQVSGNTIYFGEGSWLTVV.

The rearrangement uses TRBV30 and TRBJ1-1; 10 bases match TRBD1. The CDR3 is 16 residues long. V lost 3 bases and J lost 2; bases outside the gene matches: 9. Germline CDR1 is GTSNPN and CDR2 is SVGIG (reference sequence). Here the CDR3 reads CAWSSPDRGINTEAFF. CDR3 DNA: TGTGCCTGGAGCAGCCCGGACAGGGGGATAAACACTGAAGCTTTCTTT.

CDR3 amino acids: CASSSGQDGNTIYF. CDR3 sequence (DNA): TGCGCCAGCAGCTCGGGACAGGATGGAAACACCATATATTTT. The chain is built from TRBV5-1 and TRBJ1-3; 8 bases match TRBD1. CDR3 size: 14 residues. V lost 3 bases and J lost 3; bases outside the gene matches: 2. Per the germline V gene, CDR1 is SGHRS and CDR2 is YFSETQ.

The V and J genes are TRBV15 and TRBJ2-3, with 11 nucleotides matching TRBD2. The V and J ends lost 0 bases and 0 bases, in that order; junction bases with no gene match: 8. The length of the CDR3 is 19 residues. Germline CDR1 is LNHNV and CDR2 is YYDKDF (reference sequence). CDR3 residues: CATSRDLAGGISSTDTQYF. As DNA, the CDR3 is TGTGCCACCAGCAGAGATTTAGCGGGAGGGATTTCTAGCACAGATACGCAGTATTTT.

This chain links TRBV15 with TRBJ1-1, with D maybe TRBD1 (5 bases). Per the germline V gene, CDR1 is LNHNV and CDR2 is YYDKDF (reference sequence). V lost 0 bases, J lost 11 bases, and 13 bases lay in between. This CDR3 has 13 amino acids. CDR3 in DNA: TGTGCCACCAGCAGAGATTCGGCAGGGTCGGCTTTCTTT. It specifies CATSRDSAGSAFF. Together with reference TRBV15 and TRBJ1-1, the CDR3 gives the full variable domain: DAMVIQNPRYQVTQFGKPVTLSCSQTLNHNVMYWYQQKSSQAPKLLFHYYDKDFNNEADTPDNFQSRRPNTSFCFLDIRSPGLGDTAMYLCATSRDSAGSAFFGQGTRLTVV.

The chain recombines TRBV11-2 with TRBJ2-5, with 11 positions matching TRBD1. The CDR3 sequence is 15 residues long. Germline CDR1 and CDR2: SGHAT and FQNNGV. V lost 5 bases to trimming and J lost 5 bases; unmatched junction nucleotides: 7. DNA of the CDR3: TGTGCCAGCAGCATAGGACAGGGGGCACGGGAGACCCAGTACTTC. Protein product: CASSIGQGARETQYF.

The chain has TRBV15 and TRBJ2-2; weak D call: TRBD1 (5 bases). The CDR3 is made up of 15 amino acids. The germline V gene encodes CDR1 LNHNV and CDR2 YYDKDF (reference sequence). V shed 1 base and J shed 2 bases, with 8 bases lying between them. This chain's CDR3 is CATSRGDRNTGELFF. CDR3 in DNA: TGTGCCACCAGCAGAGGAGACAGAAACACCGGGGAGCTGTTTTTT.

This chain connects TRBV24-1 to TRBJ1-2; no clear D gene. The CDR3 consists of 13 residues. CDR1 is KGHDR, CDR2 SFDVKD, per germline. V was pared by 2 bases and J by 4 bases, with 7 bases between. CDR3: CATSDSRSYGYTF. CDR3 sequence (DNA): TGTGCCACCAGTGATTCGAGGAGCTATGGCTACACCTTC.

The chain employs TRBV5-1 and TRBJ2-5, with a possible D match to TRBD1 (6 bases). The V end was cut by 7 bases, the J end by 0 bases, with 10 bases between. Germline CDR1 SGHRS, CDR2 YFSETQ. CDR3 size: 13 residues. The CDR3, as DNA: TGCGCCAGCTTCCGGGACAACCAAGAGACCCAGTACTTC. Protein sequence: CASFRDNQETQYF.

J is TRBJ2-3 and V is TRBV9; D gene unclear. The CDR3 is made up of 15 amino acids. Trimming removed 0 bases at V and 0 bases at J, with 8 bases between. Germline CDR1 and CDR2: SGDLS and YYNGEE. Here the CDR3 reads CASSVGATSTDTQYF. The CDR3 DNA sequence: TGTGCCAGCAGCGTAGGGGCAACAAGCACAGATACGCAGTATTTT.

In regard to this clone: One end of the junction varies from germline; a read error may be responsible. This chain links TRBV7-7 with TRBJ2-7; no clear D gene. The CDR3 length is 14 residues. Germline lookup yields CDR1 SSHAT and CDR2 FNYEAQ (reference sequence). The CDR3 bases are TGTGCTAGCAGCCCCTCTCCTCTCGGGTACGAGCAGTACTTC. This translates into CASSPSPLGYEQYF.

This clone was observed a single time. The chain links TRBV9 to TRBJ2-7; D may be TRBD2 (7 bases). The germline V and J ends were trimmed by 2 bases and 6 bases, with 15 bases remaining between them. Per germline, CDR1 SGDLS and CDR2 YYNGEE. This CDR3 region has 14 residues. CDR3 coding DNA: TGTGCCAGCAGCGTGTCGTGGGGGGGCGCCGAGCAGTACTTC. Protein product: CASSVSWGGAEQYF.

The chain links TRBV29-1 to TRBJ1-5; no reliable D call. The CDR3 runs to 13 residues. The germline V gene encodes CDR1 SQVTM and CDR2 ANQGSEA. The germline V and J ends were trimmed by 4 bases and 0 bases, with 7 bases remaining between them. The CDR3 DNA sequence: TGCAGCGTTGCCCTAAATAGCAATCAGCCCCAGCATTTT. Encoded protein: CSVALNSNQPQHF. The entire variable domain, with the rest obtained from reference TRBV29-1 and TRBJ1-5, is as follows: SAVISQKPSRDICQRGTSLTIQCQVDSQVTMMFWYRQQPGQSLTLIATANQGSEATYESGFVIDKFPISRPNLTFSTLTVSNMSPEDSSIYLCSVALNSNQPQHFGDGTRLSIL.

The CDR3 DNA reads TGCAGTGCCAGGGTAGGTCCCGAGCAGTACTTC. The encoded protein is CSARVGPEQYF. V usage is TRBV20-1 and J usage is TRBJ2-7, with D possibly being TRBD1 (5 bases). The germline V and J ends were trimmed by 6 bases and 6 bases, with 12 bases remaining between them. The CDR3 contains 11 residues. In germline, CDR1 is DFQATT, CDR2 SNEGSKA (reference sequence).